The subject of this entry is one T cell receptor (beta chain). The antigen is undetermined. A much larger clonotype is one base distant, so this may be a read error. This CDR3 is missing its conserved last phenylalanine or tryptophan, likely due to a read error. The entry originates in a study of T cells in Graves' hyperthyroidism and ophthalmopathy. Notes on the study in general: Within blood appeared most thyroid clonotypes that had expanded above 0.001.

TCR beta CDR3 sequences were amplified from RNA transcripts. HTBI primers were the set used in a first-round RT-PCR of the TCR CDR3. In TCRdb, the multiplex PCR reads were re-called with MiXCR into one record per CDR3 protein. Of around 290,000 distinct CDR3 sequences in the sample, roughly 14% were seen once. Germline lookup yields CDR1 SGHRS and CDR2 YFSETQ. The V and J ends lost 4 bases and 3 bases, in that order; junction bases with no gene match: 7. This CDR3 is built from 15 residues. Criteria for exclusion of patients were uncontrolled infection, other autoimmune disease, pregnancy or lactation. Diagnosing involved the use of clinical symptoms, serum thyroxine and TRAb, thyroid ultrasound and orbital computed tomography.

The sequencing sample was made of blood. This clonotype originated in a woman in her thirties with Graves' hyperthyroidism that later progressed to Graves' ophthalmopathy. The chain employs TRBV5-1 and TRBJ2-7; 10 nucleotides agree with TRBD2. The DNA for the CDR3 is TGCGCCAGCAGCCTACCCGGGACTAGCGACTACGAGCAGTACCTC. Amino acids: CASSLPGTSDYEQYL.